One sample yielded the 26 T cell receptor beta chains listed below, sequenced in a study of vaccination and CD4 T cells after COVID-19. CD4+ T cells that had been cultured provided DNA sequenced with the Oncomine TCR Beta short-read assay. TCRdb independently ran MiXCR on the PCR reads; one entry per CDR3 protein. The table shows some 10,000 distinct CDR3 sequences, with about 60% occurring only once. Their cognate antigens are unknown. Treatment defined: approximately nine-day PBMC culture with coronavirus spike peptide pools or control peptides (ViraFEST assay). Sequenced material: CD4+ T cells from blood, cultured in vitro. The receptors come from a human donor who had recovered from COVID-19.

This clonotype was picked up a small number of times. V is TRBV6-1 and J is TRBJ2-7; the D is unclear. V was cut by 6 bases and J by 1 base, with 13 bases left in between. CDR1 and CDR2 (germline): MNHNS, SASEGT. The CDR3 spans 14 residues. The CDR3, as DNA: TGTGCCAGCAGGGCGCGACACGAGTCCTACGAGCAGTACTTC. This sequence encodes CASRARHESYEQYF.

The CDR3 reads CAWSQHGAEAFF. The DNA for the CDR3 is TGTGCCTGGAGTCAACATGGGGCTGAAGCTTTCTTT. This sequence joins TRBV30 and TRBJ1-1; D is ambiguous. There are 12 residues in the CDR3. Germline V gives CDR1 GTSNPN, CDR2 SVGIG (reference sequence). V was trimmed by 2 bases and J by 6 bases, leaving 10 bases between them.

The genes are TRBV7-9 and TRBJ2-1; no clear D gene. Trimming stripped 1 base from V and 7 bases from J, with 11 bases between. This CDR3 is 14 amino acids long. Germline V gives CDR1 SEHNR, CDR2 FQNEAQ (reference sequence). CDR3 sequence (DNA): TGTGCCAGCAGCTTAGGCCTAATCGAGAATGAGCAGTTCTTC. As protein: CASSLGLIENEQFF.

This clonotype was picked up a small number of times. CDR3 residues: CASSTSGGLAKNIQYF. The CDR3 nucleotides are TGTGCCAGCAGTACTTCCGGCGGTCTAGCCAAAAACATTCAGTACTTC. The V and J genes are TRBV6-2 or TRBV6-3 and TRBJ2-4; D gene uncertain. Between the trimmed V and J ends, which lost 5 bases and 0 bases, there was a span of 14 bases. The length of the CDR3 is 16 residues. Germline V gene data show CDR1 as MNHEY and CDR2 as SVGEGT.

The V and J genes are TRBV7-2 and TRBJ2-3; possible D gene TRBD2, 7 bases. The CDR3 consists of 16 residues. Germline CDR1 SGHTA, CDR2 FQGNSA. Trimming removed 5 bases at V and 2 bases at J, with 17 bases between. The CDR3 nucleotides are TGTGCCAGCAGCGTAGGGAGGGGGGGATCCACAGATACGCAGTATTTT. Residues: CASSVGRGGSTDTQYF.

The chain combines TRBV27 with TRBJ2-7; D is uncertain. CDR3 length equals 12 residues. Germline CDR1 is MNHEY and CDR2 is SMNVEV (reference sequence). V was clipped by 6 bases and J by 6 bases, with 12 bases between them. The CDR3 nucleotides read TGTGCCAGCAGCCGAGGAACGGGCGAGCAGTACTTC. This gives the protein CASSRGTGEQYF.

This clonotype was counted only a few times. This chain uses TRBV6-1 with TRBJ1-2, with a possible D match to TRBD1 (6 bases). This CDR3 has 12 residues. CDR1 and CDR2 (germline): MNHNS, SASEGT. The V end was cut by 7 bases, the J end by 4 bases, with 10 bases between. As DNA, the CDR3 is TGTGCCAGCAATGGCAGGGGCTATGGCTACACCTTC. This sequence encodes CASNGRGYGYTF.

This clonotype was counted between two and nine times. This chain connects TRBV15 to TRBJ2-2; 10 bases line up with TRBD1. Per the germline V gene, CDR1 is LNHNV and CDR2 is YYDKDF (reference sequence). Trimming took 3 bases from V and 4 from J; bases not matched to a gene: 8. CDR3 length equals 17 residues. The CDR3 spells CATSRQGTGEGTGELFF. The CDR3 nucleotides are TGTGCCACCAGCAGGCAGGGGACAGGGGAAGGCACCGGGGAGCTGTTTTTT.

In this sample, this clonotype turned up a few times. CDR3 nucleotides: TGTGCCTGGAGTGCGGGTAAACCGAGCACAGATACGCAGTATTTT. Its protein is CAWSAGKPSTDTQYF. This chain uses TRBV30 with TRBJ2-3; D is unresolved. The CDR3 is made up of 15 amino acids. Between the trimmed V and J ends, which lost 1 base and 0 bases, there was a span of 11 bases. Germline CDR1 is GTSNPN and CDR2 is SVGIG (reference sequence).

V is TRBV5-4 and J is TRBJ1-1; 8 nucleotides align to TRBD1. This CDR3 spans 17 amino acids. CDR1 SGHNT and CDR2 YYREEE come from the germline V gene (reference sequence). Trimming took 0 bases from V and 3 from J; bases not matched to a gene: 10. CDR3 in amino acids: CASSLARTGGMHTEAFF. The CDR3 DNA sequence: TGTGCCAGCAGCTTGGCCCGCACAGGGGGTATGCACACTGAAGCTTTCTTT.

The rearrangement uses TRBV20-1 and TRBJ2-3, with TRBD2 identical over 9 bases. Germline V gives CDR1 DFQATT, CDR2 SNEGSKA (reference sequence). The length of the CDR3 is 14 residues. The ends lost 1 base at V and 6 bases at J; junction bases unmatched: 5. CDR3 nucleotide sequence: TGCAGTGCTAGAGTAGCGGGAGTATTGGATACGCAGTATTTT. Its protein product is CSARVAGVLDTQYF.

CDR3 sequence: CSAIGTGGTDTQYF. For the CDR3, the DNA is TGCAGTGCGATCGGGACAGGGGGCACAGATACGCAGTATTTT. The gene calls are TRBV20-1 and TRBJ2-3; 10 positions agree with TRBD1. Germline CDR1 is DFQATT and CDR2 is SNEGSKA (reference sequence). CDR3 length: 14 residues. V shed 6 bases and J 1 base; nucleotides not matched to a gene: 4.

In this sample, this clonotype turned up a few times. V gene TRBV25-1 combines with J gene TRBJ1-6, with TRBD1 identical over 9 bases. Germline CDR1 MGHDK, CDR2 SYGVNS. The CDR3 is 14 amino acids. The trim removed 6 bases at V and 10 bases at J, leaving 7 bases unmatched. DNA for the CDR3: TGTGCCAGCAGAGCAGGACAGGGGCTCTCACCCCTCCACTTT. It yields the protein CASRAGQGLSPLHF.

This sequence joins TRBV24-1 and TRBJ2-3; the match to TRBD1 covers 9 bases. Losses at the gene ends were 9 bases for V and 8 bases for J; bases not matched to a gene: 11. Per the germline V gene, CDR1 is KGHDR and CDR2 is SFDVKD. The CDR3 contains 14 residues. CDR3 sequence reads: CATDPGQGAGTQYF. DNA for the CDR3: TGTGCCACCGACCCGGGACAGGGAGCAGGTACGCAGTATTTT.

This clonotype has more than one count but fewer than ten. The chain recombines TRBV25-1 with TRBJ1-2, with 9 positions matching TRBD1. Unmatched junction bases numbered 8, after V lost 4 bases and J lost 8 bases. CDR1 and CDR2 (germline): MGHDK, SYGVNS. The CDR3 is 14 amino acids. CDR3 coding DNA: TGTGCCAGCAGTGCCTACAGGGGGCCTGGGGGCTACACCTTC. Translated: CASSAYRGPGGYTF.

The rearrangement uses TRBV21-1 and TRBJ1-5; whether TRBD1, the table's D call, matches the DNA was not checked. TRBV21-1 represents a pseudogene. The CDR3 length is 18 residues. The CDR3 sequence is CASSNRTGPRNSNQPQHF. The CDR3 DNA reads TGTGCCAGCAGCAACCGGACCGGCCCCCGGAATAGCAATCAGCCCCAGCATTTT.

The rearrangement links TRBV19 to TRBJ2-1; TRBD2 is a possible D gene (6 bases). The V gene lost 5 bases and the J gene lost 3 bases, with 14 bases spanning the gap. This CDR3 has 15 residues. Germline CDR1 is LNHDA and CDR2 is SQIVND (reference sequence). The CDR3 protein is CASSGREPLYNEQFF. The CDR3 region has the DNA TGTGCCAGTAGTGGGCGGGAACCCCTCTACAATGAGCAGTTCTTC.

The chain combines TRBV11-2 with TRBJ2-1, with 9 bases lining up with TRBD1. The germline V gene encodes CDR1 SGHAT and CDR2 FQNNGV. This CDR3 has 16 amino acids. The junction had 9 bases not matched to a gene; V was cut back by 1 base and J by 8 bases. CDR3 residues: CASSLVGGQGVDEQFF. In DNA, the CDR3 is TGTGCCAGCAGCTTAGTTGGGGGACAGGGCGTCGATGAGCAGTTCTTC.

The rearrangement joins TRBV18 to TRBJ1-1; 7 bases align to TRBD1. V gave up 1 base and J gave up 5 bases; unmatched junction bases: 1. The V gene's germline CDR1 is KGHSH and CDR2 LQKENI. The length of the CDR3 is 13 residues. In nucleotides, the CDR3 is TGTGCCAGCTCACCACAGGGGGCAACTGAAGCTTTCTTT. Protein: CASSPQGATEAFF.

The chain recombines TRBV27 with TRBJ2-7, with 9 bases aligning to TRBD2. V trimming: 5 bases; J trimming: 1 base; junction bases outside the gene matches: 3. From germline, CDR1 is MNHEY and CDR2 SMNVEV (reference sequence). The CDR3 is made up of 14 amino acids. The CDR3 spells CASSLTSGSYEQYF. The CDR3 bases are TGTGCCAGCAGTCTCACTAGCGGGTCCTACGAGCAGTACTTC.

The chain carries TRBV19 and TRBJ1-6; D gene uncertain. V lost 0 bases, J lost 8 bases, and 8 bases lay in between. Germline CDR1 LNHDA, CDR2 SQIVND (reference sequence). This CDR3 region has 14 residues. The CDR3 coding sequence is TGTGCCAGTAGTATAGATCCCAGTGATTCACCCCTCCACTTT. It codes for CASSIDPSDSPLHF.

This chain connects TRBV6-1 to TRBJ1-5, with D possibly being TRBD1 (5 bases). Germline lookup yields CDR1 MNHNS and CDR2 SASEGT. The CDR3 totals 14 residues. With 9 bases removed from V and 5 bases from J, the gap between germline ends came to 17 bases. Here the CDR3 DNA reads TGTGCCAGTAAAATGGGACCCCGGGATCAGCCCCAGCATTTT. Translating gives CASKMGPRDQPQHF.

V is TRBV19 and J is TRBJ1-2; a weak D match, TRBD1 (5 bases). The germline V and J ends were trimmed by 5 bases and 6 bases, with 16 bases remaining between them. This CDR3 spans 14 amino acids. Germline-derived CDR1 and CDR2 are LNHDA and SQIVND (reference sequence). The chain's CDR3 is CASSPNPGFNGYTF. Here the CDR3 DNA reads TGTGCCAGTAGTCCCAACCCAGGGTTTAATGGCTACACCTTC.

The rearrangement links TRBV27 to TRBJ1-4, with D maybe TRBD1 (6 bases). Trimming left V 9 bases short and J 3 bases short, with 17 bases between. CDR1 is MNHEY, CDR2 SMNVEV, per germline (reference sequence). This CDR3 spans 15 amino acids. DNA for the CDR3: TGTGCCAGTCGCGACAGGAAGGGACCTAATGAAAAACTGTTTTTT. Translating gives CASRDRKGPNEKLFF.

The chain combines TRBV19 with TRBJ1-1, with 11 nucleotides matching TRBD1. CDR3 length: 14 amino acids. Germline loops: CDR1 LNHDA, CDR2 SQIVND (reference sequence). With V trimmed by 7 bases and J by 5 bases, 6 bases remained unmatched. The CDR3: CASIRTGGRTEAFF. Written as DNA, the CDR3 is TGTGCCAGTATCCGGACAGGGGGCAGGACTGAAGCTTTCTTT.

The table lists this clonotype with a count of one. The chain links TRBV6-5 to TRBJ1-2; D remains unclear. Germline loops: CDR1 MNHEY, CDR2 SVGAGI. This CDR3 has 12 residues. V lost 2 bases to trimming and J lost 4 bases, with 5 bases between them. The CDR3 DNA follows: TGTGCCAGCAGTTACGGCAGCTATGGCTACACCTTC. Amino acids: CASSYGSYGYTF.